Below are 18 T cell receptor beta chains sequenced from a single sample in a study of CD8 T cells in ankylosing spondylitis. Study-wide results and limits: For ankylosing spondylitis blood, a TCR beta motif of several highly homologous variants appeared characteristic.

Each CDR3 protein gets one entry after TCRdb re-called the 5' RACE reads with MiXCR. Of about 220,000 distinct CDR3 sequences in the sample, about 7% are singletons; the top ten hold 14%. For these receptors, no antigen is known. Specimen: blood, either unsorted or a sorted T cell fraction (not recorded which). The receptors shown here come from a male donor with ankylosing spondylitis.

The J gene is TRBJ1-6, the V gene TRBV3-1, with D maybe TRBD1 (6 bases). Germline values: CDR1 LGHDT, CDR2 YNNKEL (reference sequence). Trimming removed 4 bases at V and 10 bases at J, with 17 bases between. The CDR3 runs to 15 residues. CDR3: CASSPHRARNSPLHF. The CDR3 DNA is TGTGCCAGCAGCCCCCACAGGGCAAGAAACTCACCCCTCCACTTT.

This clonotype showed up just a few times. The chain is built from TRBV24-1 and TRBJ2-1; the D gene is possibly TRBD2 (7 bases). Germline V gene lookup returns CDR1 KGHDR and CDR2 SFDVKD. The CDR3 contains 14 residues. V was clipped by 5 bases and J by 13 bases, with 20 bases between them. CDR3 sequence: CATSAIWGGAEQFF. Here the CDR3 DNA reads TGTGCCACCAGTGCTATTTGGGGGGGGGCAGAACAGTTCTTC.

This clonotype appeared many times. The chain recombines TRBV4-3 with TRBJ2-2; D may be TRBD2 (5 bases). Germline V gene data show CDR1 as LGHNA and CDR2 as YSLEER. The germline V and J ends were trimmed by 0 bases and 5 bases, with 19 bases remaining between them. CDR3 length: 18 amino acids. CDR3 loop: CASSQDGVAGVITGELFF. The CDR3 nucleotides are TGCGCCAGCAGCCAAGATGGAGTGGCCGGGGTGATAACCGGGGAGCTGTTTTTT.

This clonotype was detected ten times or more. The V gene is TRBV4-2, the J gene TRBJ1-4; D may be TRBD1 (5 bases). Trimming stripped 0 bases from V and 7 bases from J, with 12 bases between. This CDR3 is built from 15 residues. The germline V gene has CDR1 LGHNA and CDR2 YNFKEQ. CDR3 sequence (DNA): TGTGCCAGCAGCCAAGATCAAGGGGAAGCTGAAAAACTGTTTTTT. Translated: CASSQDQGEAEKLFF.

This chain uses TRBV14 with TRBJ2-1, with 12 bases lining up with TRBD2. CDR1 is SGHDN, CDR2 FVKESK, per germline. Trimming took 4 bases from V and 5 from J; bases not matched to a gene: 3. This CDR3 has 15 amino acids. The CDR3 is CASSPSGRENNEQFF. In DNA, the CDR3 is TGTGCCAGCAGCCCTAGCGGGAGGGAGAACAATGAGCAGTTCTTC.

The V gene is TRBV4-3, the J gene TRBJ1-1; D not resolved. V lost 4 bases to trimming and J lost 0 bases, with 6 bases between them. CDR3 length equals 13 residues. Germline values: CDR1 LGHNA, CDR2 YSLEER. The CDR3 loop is CASSRIMNTEAFF. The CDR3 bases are TGCGCCAGCAGCCGGATTATGAACACTGAAGCTTTCTTT.

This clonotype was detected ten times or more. The CDR3 here is CASSFPGRTVWGYTF. The DNA for the CDR3 is TGTGCCAGCAGCTTCCCCGGGAGAACAGTCTGGGGCTACACCTTC. V usage is TRBV7-2 and J usage is TRBJ1-2; D call uncertain. Trimming removed 3 bases at V and 8 bases at J, with 19 bases between. CDR3 size: 15 residues. The V gene's germline CDR1 is SGHTA and CDR2 FQGNSA. The full variable domain, rest sourced from reference TRBV7-2 and TRBJ1-2, is GAGVSQSPSNKVTEKGKDVELRCDPISGHTALYWYRQSLGQGLEFLIYFQGNSAPDKSGLPSDRFSAERTGGSVSTLTIQRTQQEDSAVYLCASSFPGRTVWGYTFGSGTRLTVV.

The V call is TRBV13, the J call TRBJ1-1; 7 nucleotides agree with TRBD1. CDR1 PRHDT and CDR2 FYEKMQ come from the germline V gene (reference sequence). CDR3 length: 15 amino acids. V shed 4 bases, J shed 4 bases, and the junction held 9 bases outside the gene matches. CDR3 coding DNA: TGTGCCAGCAGCTCCGGGACAGAAGGCGCCACTGAAGCTTTCTTT. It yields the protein CASSSGTEGATEAFF. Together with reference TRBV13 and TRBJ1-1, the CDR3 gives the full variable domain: AAGVIQSPRHLIKEKRETATLKCYPIPRHDTVYWYQQGPGQDPQFLISFYEKMQSDKGSIPDRFSAQQFSDYHSELNMSSLELGDSALYFCASSSGTEGATEAFFGQGTRLTVV.

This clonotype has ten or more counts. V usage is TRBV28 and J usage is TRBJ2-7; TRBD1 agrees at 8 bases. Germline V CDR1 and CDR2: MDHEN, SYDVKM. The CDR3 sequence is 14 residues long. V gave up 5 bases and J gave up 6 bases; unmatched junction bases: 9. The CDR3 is CASSETGERGEQYF. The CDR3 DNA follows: TGTGCCAGCAGTGAGACAGGGGAGAGGGGCGAGCAGTACTTC.

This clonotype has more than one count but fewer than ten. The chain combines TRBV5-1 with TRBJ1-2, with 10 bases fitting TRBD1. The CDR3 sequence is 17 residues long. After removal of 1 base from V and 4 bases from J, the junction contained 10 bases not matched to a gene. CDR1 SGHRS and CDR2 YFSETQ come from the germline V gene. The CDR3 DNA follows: TGCGCCAGCAGCTTGAAGGGACAGGGGCTTCAAGTCTATGGCTACACCTTC. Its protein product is CASSLKGQGLQVYGYTF. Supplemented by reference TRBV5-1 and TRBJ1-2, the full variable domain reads KAGVTQTPRYLIKTRGQQVTLSCSPISGHRSVSWYQQTPGQGLQFLFEYFSETQRNKGNFPGRFSGRQFSNSRSEMNVSTLELGDSALYLCASSLKGQGLQVYGYTFGSGTRLTVV.

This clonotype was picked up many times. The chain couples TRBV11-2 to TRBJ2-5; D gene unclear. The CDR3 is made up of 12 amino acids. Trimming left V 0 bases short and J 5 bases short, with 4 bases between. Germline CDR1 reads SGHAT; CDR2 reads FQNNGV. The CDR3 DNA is TGTGCCAGCAGCTTAGAAGAGGAGACCCAGTACTTC. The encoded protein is CASSLEEETQYF.

The CDR3 sequence: CASNRGNTEAFF. The CDR3 nucleotides read TGTGCCAGCAACAGGGGGAACACTGAAGCTTTCTTT. V and J are TRBV28 and TRBJ1-1, with 7 bases that match TRBD1. The CDR3 consists of 12 residues. Germline CDR1 MDHEN, CDR2 SYDVKM. V was clipped by 7 bases and J by 1 base; unmatched bases: 0. The complete variable domain, with remaining parts taken from reference TRBV28 and TRBJ1-1, reads DVKVTQSSRYLVKRTGEKVFLECVQDMDHENMFWYRQDPGLGLRLIYFSYDVKMKEKGDIPEGYSVSREKKERFSLILESASTNQTSMYLCASNRGNTEAFFGQGTRLTVV.

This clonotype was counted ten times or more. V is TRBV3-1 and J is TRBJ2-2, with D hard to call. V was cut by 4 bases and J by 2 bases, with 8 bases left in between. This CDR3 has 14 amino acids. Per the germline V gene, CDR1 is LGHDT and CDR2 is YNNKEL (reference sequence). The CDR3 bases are TGTGCCAGCAGCCCCGAAGGAAACACCGGGGAGCTGTTTTTT. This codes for CASSPEGNTGELFF.

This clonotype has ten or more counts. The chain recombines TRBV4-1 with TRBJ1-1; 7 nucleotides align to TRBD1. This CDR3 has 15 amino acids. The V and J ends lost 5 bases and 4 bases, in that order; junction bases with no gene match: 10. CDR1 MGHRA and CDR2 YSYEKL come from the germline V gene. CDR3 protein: CASSVTGLGGTEAFF. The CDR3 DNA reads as TGCGCCAGCAGCGTGACAGGGTTGGGAGGCACTGAAGCTTTCTTT.

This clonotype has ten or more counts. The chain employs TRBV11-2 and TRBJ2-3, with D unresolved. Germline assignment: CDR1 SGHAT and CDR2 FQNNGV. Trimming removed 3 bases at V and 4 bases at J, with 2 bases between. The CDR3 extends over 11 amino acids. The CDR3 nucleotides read TGTGCCAGCAGCTTCGCAGATACGCAGTATTTT. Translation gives CASSFADTQYF.

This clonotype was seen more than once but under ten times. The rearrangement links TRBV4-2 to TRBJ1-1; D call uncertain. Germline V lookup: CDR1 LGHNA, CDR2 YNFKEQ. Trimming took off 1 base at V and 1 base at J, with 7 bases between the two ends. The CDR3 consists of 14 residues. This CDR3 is CASSQGFQNTEAFF. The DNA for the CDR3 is TGTGCCAGCAGCCAAGGTTTCCAGAACACTGAAGCTTTCTTT.

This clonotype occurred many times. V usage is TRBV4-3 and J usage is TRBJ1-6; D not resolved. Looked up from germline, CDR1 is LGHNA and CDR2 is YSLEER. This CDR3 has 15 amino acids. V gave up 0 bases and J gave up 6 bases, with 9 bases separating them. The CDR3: CASSQDRAFNSPLHF. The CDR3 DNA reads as TGCGCCAGCAGCCAAGATCGGGCTTTTAATTCACCCCTCCACTTT.

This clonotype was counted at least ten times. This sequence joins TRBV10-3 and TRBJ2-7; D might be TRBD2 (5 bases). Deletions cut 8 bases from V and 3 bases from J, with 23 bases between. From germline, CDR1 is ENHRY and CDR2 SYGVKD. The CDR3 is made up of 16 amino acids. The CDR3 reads CAISPSKSAGDYEQYF. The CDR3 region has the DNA TGTGCCATCTCACCTTCCAAATCGGCCGGGGACTACGAGCAGTACTTC.